The sample holds many counts of the clone carrying this T cell receptor beta chain. The V gene's germline CDR1 is MGHDK and CDR2 SYGVNS. Trimming left V 2 bases short and J 1 base short, with 14 bases between. This CDR3 spans 17 amino acids. These data originate in a study of T-cell reconstitution after alpha-beta-depleted transplantation in children. As it was prepared, the TCRbeta library received unique molecular identifiers. MiXCR, run by TCRdb on the PCR reads, gives a single entry per CDR3 protein. The table shows about half a million distinct CDR3 sequences, with around 12% occurring only once.

The specimen comprised PBMCs from the stem cell graft donor, sampled from the stem cell graft. This receptor was obtained from a human donor who donated a stem cell graft to a child with combined immunodeficiency. The chain has TRBV25-1 and TRBJ2-2, with TRBD1 as a possible D gene (5 bases). The CDR3 DNA reads TGTGCCAGCAGTGAACCACAGGACCGTATGAACACCGGGGAGCTGTTTTTT. This encodes CASSEPQDRMNTGELFF.